This paragraph covers one T cell receptor beta chain sequence. These data originate in a study of CD8 T cells in Susac syndrome. Random hexamers were used to reverse transcribe the RNA input (about 0.45 to 1 ug). A single record per CDR3 protein comes from TCRdb applying MiXCR to the immunoSEQ multiplex PCR reads. The sample includes over 100,000 distinct CDR3 sequences, roughly 95% of them seen just once. CDR1 is DFQATT, CDR2 SNEGSKA, per germline (reference sequence). The CDR3 consists of 14 residues. The germline V and J ends were trimmed by 0 bases and 5 bases, with 14 bases remaining between them.

The sample was CD4+ T cells from PBMCs. V and J are TRBV20-1 and TRBJ2-7, with D unclear. This sequence originates from a human donor in good health. The CDR3 loop is CSARDMTKVDEQYF. Here the CDR3 DNA reads TGCAGTGCTAGAGATATGACGAAGGTCGACGAGCAGTACTTC.